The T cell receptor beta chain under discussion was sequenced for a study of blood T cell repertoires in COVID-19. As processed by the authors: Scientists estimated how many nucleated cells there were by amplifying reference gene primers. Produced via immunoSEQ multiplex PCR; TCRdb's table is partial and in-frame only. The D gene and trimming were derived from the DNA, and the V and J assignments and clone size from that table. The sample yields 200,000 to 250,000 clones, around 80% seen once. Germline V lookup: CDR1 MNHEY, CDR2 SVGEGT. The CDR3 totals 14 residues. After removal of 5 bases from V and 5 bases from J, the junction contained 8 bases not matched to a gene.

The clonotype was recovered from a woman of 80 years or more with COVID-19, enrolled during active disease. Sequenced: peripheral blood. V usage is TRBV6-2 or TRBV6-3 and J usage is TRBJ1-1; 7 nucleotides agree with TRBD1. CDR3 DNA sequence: TGTGCCAGCAGTCACCGACAGGGTTGGACTGAAGCTTTCTTT. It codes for CASSHRQGWTEAFF.